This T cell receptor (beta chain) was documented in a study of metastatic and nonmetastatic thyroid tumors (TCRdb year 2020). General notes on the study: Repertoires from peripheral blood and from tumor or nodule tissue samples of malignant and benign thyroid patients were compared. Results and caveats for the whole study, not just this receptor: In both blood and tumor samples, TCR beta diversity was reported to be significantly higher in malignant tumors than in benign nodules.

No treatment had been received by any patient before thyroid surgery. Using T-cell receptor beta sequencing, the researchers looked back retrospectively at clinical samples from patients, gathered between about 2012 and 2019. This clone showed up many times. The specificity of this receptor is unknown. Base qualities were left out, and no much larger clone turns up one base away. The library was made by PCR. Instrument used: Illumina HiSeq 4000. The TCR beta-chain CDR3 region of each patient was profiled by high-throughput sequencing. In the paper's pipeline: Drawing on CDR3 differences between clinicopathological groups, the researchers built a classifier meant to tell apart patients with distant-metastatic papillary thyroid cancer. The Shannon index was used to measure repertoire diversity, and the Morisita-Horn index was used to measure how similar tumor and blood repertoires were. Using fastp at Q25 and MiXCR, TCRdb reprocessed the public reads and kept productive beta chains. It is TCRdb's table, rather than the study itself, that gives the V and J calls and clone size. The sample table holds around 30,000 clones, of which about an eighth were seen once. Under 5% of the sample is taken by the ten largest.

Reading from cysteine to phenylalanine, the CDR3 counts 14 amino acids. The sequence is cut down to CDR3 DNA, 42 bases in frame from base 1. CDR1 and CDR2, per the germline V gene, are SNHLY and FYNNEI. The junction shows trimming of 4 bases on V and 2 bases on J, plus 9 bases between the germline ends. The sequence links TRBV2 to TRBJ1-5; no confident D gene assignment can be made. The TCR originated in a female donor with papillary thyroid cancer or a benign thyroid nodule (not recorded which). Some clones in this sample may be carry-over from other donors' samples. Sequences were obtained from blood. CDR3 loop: CASSVWAGNQPQHF. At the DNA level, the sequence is TGTGCCAGCAGTGTTTGGGCCGGCAATCAGCCCCAGCATTTT.